The rows below give T cell receptor beta chains drawn from one sample of a study of blood T cell repertoires in COVID-19. Sequencing was performed with immunoSEQ multiplex PCR; in TCRdb, only in-frame clones are kept and a portion is missing. This table holds hundreds of thousands of clones, 86% found once. Sample: PBMCs or T cells enriched from blood (not recorded which). Every receptor here comes from a middle-aged man who had recovered from COVID-19. Each CDR3 is given with its conserved first and last residue. D genes are given only for firm matches. The size field is filled for only some rows; it gives once, few, many or a size class.

j_call clone_size d_call v_call cdr3_nt cdr3_aa
TRBJ1-5 . . TRBV19 TGTGCCAGTAGTATTGCCAGAAATCAGCCCCAGCATTTT CASSIARNQPQHF
TRBJ1-3 . . TRBV11-2 TGTGCCAGCAGCCTAGATCGAGATCGTGGAAACACCATATATTTT CASSLDRDRGNTIYF
TRBJ2-5 . . TRBV20-1 TGCAGTGCTAGAACCGGAGAGACCCAGTACTTC CSARTGETQYF
TRBJ1-6 . . TRBV27 TGTGCCAGCAGTTTACGTCCAGGATCACCCCTCCACTTT CASSLRPGSPLHF
TRBJ2-5 . TRBD2 TRBV10-3 TGTGCCATCAGTTCGACTAGCGGGGCAAGAGAGACCCAGTACTTC CAISSTSGARETQYF
TRBJ2-7 . TRBD1 TRBV7-9 TGTGCCAGCAGCTGGGGGACAGGGGAGGACGAGCAGTACTTC CASSWGTGEDEQYF
TRBJ2-1 . . TRBV6-5 TGTGCCAGCAGTTGGGCTGCCAATGAGCAGTTCTTC CASSWAANEQFF
TRBJ2-7 . TRBD1 TRBV5-1 TGCGCCAGCCAGCCAGGGGGCAACTACGAGCAGTACTTC CASQPGGNYEQYF
TRBJ2-1 . . TRBV28 TGTGCCAGCAGCCCGGGACTGGGAGAAAATGAGCAGTTCTTC CASSPGLGENEQFF
TRBJ1-2 . TRBD1 TRBV7-2 TGTGCCAGCAGCTTCGACAGGGTGATCTATGGCTACACCTTC CASSFDRVIYGYTF
TRBJ2-5 . TRBD2 TRBV5-1 TGCGCCAGCAGCTTGGTACGGGAGGGCCCGGAGACCCAGTACTTC CASSLVREGPETQYF
TRBJ1-1 . . TRBV7-6 TGTGCCAGCAGCTTTGGACAGTCGGCTGAAGCTTTCTTT CASSFGQSAEAFF
TRBJ2-1 . TRBD2 TRBV7-2 TGTGCCAGCAGCCGCCGCCCCATCCCGGGGGGGTACTACAATGAGCAGTTCTTC CASSRRPIPGGYYNEQFF
TRBJ1-6 . . TRBV23-1 TGCGCCAGCACCCTCCGCGGACAGAGAATCTCCTATAATTCACCCCTCCACTTT CASTLRGQRISYNSPLHF
TRBJ2-7 . . TRBV18 TGTGCCAGCTCAGCACTACAGGGTTCCCACGAGCAGTACTTC CASSALQGSHEQYF
TRBJ2-5 once . TRBV5-1 TGCGCCAGCAGCTTCGTGGACAGTCAAGAGACCCAGTACTTC CASSFVDSQETQYF
TRBJ1-2 . TRBD1 TRBV6-5 TGTGCCAGCAGTTACTCGGACAGGGCTCACTATGGCTACACCTTC CASSYSDRAHYGYTF
TRBJ2-1 few TRBD1 TRBV7-9 TGTGCCATTCGTCAGGGGGAGCTACAGTTCTTC CAIRQGELQFF
TRBJ1-6 . . TRBV7-8 TGTGCCAGCAGCTTTTACAGGGATTCACCCCTCCACTTT CASSFYRDSPLHF
TRBJ2-3 . TRBD2 TRBV30 TGTGCCTGGAGTGTAGGTAGCGGGGGGATACATACGCAGTATTTT CAWSVGSGGIHTQYF
TRBJ2-1 . TRBD2 TRBV7-9 TGTGCCAGCAGCCCCATCTGGGGGGGTGAGCAGTTCTTC CASSPIWGGEQFF
TRBJ1-2 . TRBD1 TRBV4-1 TGCGCCAGCAGGAAAGAGGGGGCCTGGGGCTACACCTTC CASRKEGAWGYTF
TRBJ2-7 . TRBD1 TRBV7-6 TGTGCCAGCAGTCCTCGCCGGGACAGGAGTTACTACGAGCAGTACTTC CASSPRRDRSYYEQYF
TRBJ1-5 . TRBD1 TRBV9 TGTGCCAGCAGCGGACTGGACAGGGGTAGCAATCAGCCCCAGCATTTT CASSGLDRGSNQPQHF
TRBJ1-4 . . TRBV6-5 TGTGCCACCGCCCGGTCCACCGCAACTAATGAAAAACTGTTTTTT CATARSTATNEKLFF
TRBJ2-7 . . TRBV6-2/TRBV6-3 TGTGCCAGCAGTTACGTCGCAGGGGCTTCCTACGAGCAGTACTTC CASSYVAGASYEQYF
TRBJ2-7 . TRBD2 TRBV7-9 TGTGCCAGCAGCTTACTTCATCAGGGAGGGTTCCACGAGCAGTACTTC CASSLLHQGGFHEQYF
TRBJ2-5 few TRBD2 TRBV18 TGTGCCAGCTCACCACGGGCCCCCGGCGGGGGGTCACAAGAGACCCAGTACTTC CASSPRAPGGGSQETQYF
TRBJ1-1 . . TRBV18 TGTGCCAGCTCACCGTTGGCAGTGAACACTGAAGCTTTCTTT CASSPLAVNTEAFF
TRBJ1-4 . . TRBV3-1/TRBV3-2 TGTGCCAGCAGCCAAGATCTGGGCTCAGGCCAAGGCTCTGTCGGAAAACTGTTTTTT CASSQDLGSGQGSVGKLFF
TRBJ2-2 few TRBD1 TRBV7-2 TGTGCCAGCAGCCCACGGACAGGGGGAACCGGGGAGCTGTTTTTT CASSPRTGGTGELFF
TRBJ1-2 . TRBD1 TRBV18 TGTGCCAGCTCACCACCGGACAGGGAGGGAAACACCTTC CASSPPDREGNTF
TRBJ1-2 . . TRBV19 TGTGCCAGTAGTAGCCTTCGGACAGTAGGCTACACCTTC CASSSLRTVGYTF
TRBJ2-7 few . TRBV5-4 TGTGCCAGCAGCTTCGGCGGACAGAACTACGAGCAGTACTTC CASSFGGQNYEQYF
TRBJ2-5 . . TRBV4-1 TGCGCCAGCAGCCAAGATCAAGTGGGTCAGGGCCAAGAGACCCAGTACTTC CASSQDQVGQGQETQYF
TRBJ1-2 . . TRBV5-5 TGTGCCAGCGGAGGACAGAACGGCTACACCTTC CASGGQNGYTF
TRBJ2-7 . . TRBV6-5 TGTGCCAGCAGACCCGGACAGTCCTACGAGCAGTACTTC CASRPGQSYEQYF
TRBJ1-2 . . TRBV11-1 TGTGCCAGCAGCTTGTACGACAGCTATGGCTACACCTTC CASSLYDSYGYTF
TRBJ1-5 . . TRBV5-8 TGTGCCAGCAGTTTGGGTGGTTGGTACAGCCAGCCCCAGCATTTT CASSLGGWYSQPQHF
TRBJ2-2 . . TRBV10-3 TGTGCCATCAGTGGAGGTCAGGGCAACACCGGGGAGCTGTTTTTT CAISGGQGNTGELFF
TRBJ1-1 . . TRBV18 TGTGCCAGCTCACCATCATCCGCTAAAGCTTTCTTT CASSPSSAKAFF
TRBJ2-1 . TRBD2 TRBV6-1 TGTGCCAGCAGTGAGACTAGCGGGGGGTTTAATGAGCAGTTCTTC CASSETSGGFNEQFF
TRBJ1-5 . . TRBV28 TGTGCCAGCAGATCGGACAGATATCAGCCCCAGCATTTT CASRSDRYQPQHF
TRBJ1-5 few TRBD1 TRBV4-1 TGCGCCAGCAGCCAAGTTCCGAGGACTACAGGGGCCCATCAGCCCCAGCATTTT CASSQVPRTTGAHQPQHF
TRBJ2-3 . TRBD2 TRBV7-6 TGTGCCAGCAGCTCACCTAGCGGGGCCATCACAGATACGCAGTATTTT CASSSPSGAITDTQYF
TRBJ1-3 . . TRBV30 TGTGCCTGGAGTGTGGGGAGACAGGAGGGAAACACCATATATTTT CAWSVGRQEGNTIYF
TRBJ1-1 . . TRBV25-1 TGTGCCAGCAGTGATAGGGGTACCGGGAGGAACACTGAAGCTTTCTTT CASSDRGTGRNTEAFF
TRBJ2-5 . . TRBV10-1 TGCGCCAGCAGTGAGCTGCCCCCCCTACGGGAGACCCAGTACTTC CASSELPPLRETQYF